Ten or more counts support the clone carrying this T cell receptor (beta chain). The antigen remains unidentified. The sample is drawn from a study of early T cells in non-severe SARS-CoV-2 infection. In the study overall: Alpha and beta chains were unpaired, from unsorted whole-blood bulk RNA. Study-level points and caveats: VDJdb-based matching was biased toward anti-spike CD8 responses and missed private and CD4 specificities.

Researchers attached unique molecular identifiers to individual cDNA molecules. One entry per CDR3 protein results from TCRdb running MiXCR on the 5' RACE reads. The sample consists of 60,000 to 75,000 distinct CDR3 sequences, 10% to 15% of them appearing once. The CDR3 covers 16 residues. The germline V and J ends were trimmed by 5 bases and 2 bases, with 15 bases remaining between them. Germline-derived CDR1 and CDR2 are SEHNR and FQNEAQ (reference sequence). The origin of this receptor is an adult who was a healthcare worker with PCR-confirmed SARS-CoV-2 infection or an uninfected control (not recorded which). The sample taken for sequencing was whole blood. This chain connects TRBV7-9 to TRBJ2-2; D is perhaps TRBD1 or TRBD2 (6 bases each). CDR3 region: CASSPYGGTNTGELFF. In nucleotides, the CDR3 is TGTGCCAGCAGCCCATACGGGGGCACTAACACCGGGGAGCTGTTTTTT.